The rows below give T cell receptor beta chains drawn from one sample of a study of long-term antiretroviral therapy in people with HIV. Clones were read by immunoSEQ multiplex PCR, and TCRdb kept only the in-frame ones, dropping some. The sample holds 25,000 to 35,000 clones, approximately 90% seen once. Specimen: unsorted PBMCs, collected 3.1 years after starting antiretroviral therapy. The receptors were sampled from a man between 18 and 35 years old with HIV. The CDR3 runs from the conserved cysteine through the conserved F or W. A D gene is named only where the DNA matches it firmly. The size field is filled for only some rows; it gives once, few, many or a size class.

>16|once|TRBJ2-2|TRBV19|TRBD2
CASSITGGRGTGELFF
TGTGCCAGTAGTATAACCGGCGGGAGGGGCACCGGGGAGCTGTTTTTT
>13|once|TRBJ1-2|TRBV27|TRBD1
CASSLTGSYGYTF
TGTGCCAGCAGTTTGACAGGGTCCTATGGCTACACCTTC
>18|NA|TRBJ2-1|TRBV4-3|TRBD2
CASSQGAKGLAPSNEQFF
TGCGCCAGCAGCCAAGGGGCAAAAGGACTAGCGCCATCCAATGAGCAGTTCTTC
>15|NA|TRBJ2-1|TRBV6-5|NA
CASSPRLSGDNEQFF
TGTGCCAGCAGCCCCCGACTGTCTGGTGACAATGAGCAGTTCTTC
>17|NA|TRBJ2-2|TRBV9|TRBD1
CASSTPTGDTDTGELFF
TGTGCCAGCAGCACCCCGACAGGGGATACGGACACCGGGGAGCTGTTTTTT
>14|NA|TRBJ2-3|TRBV5-5|NA
CASSLWGPTDTQYF
TGTGCCAGCAGCTTGTGGGGCCCAACAGATACGCAGTATTTT
>17|NA|TRBJ2-1|TRBV4-2|NA
CASSLLSGQPKNNEQFF
TGTGCCAGCAGCCTACTGTCTGGACAGCCAAAAAACAATGAGCAGTTCTTC
>14|NA|TRBJ2-7|TRBV6-1|NA
CASSEPGAPYEQYF
TGTGCCAGCAGTGAACCCGGGGCTCCTTACGAGCAGTACTTC
>13|NA|TRBJ2-7|TRBV19|NA
CATEGTTSYEQYF
TGTGCCACCGAGGGGACAACCTCCTACGAGCAGTACTTC
>11|NA|TRBJ2-1|TRBV27|NA
CASRVGSEQFF
TGTGCCAGCAGGGTGGGGAGTGAGCAGTTCTTC
>14|NA|TRBJ2-2|TRBV7-3|NA
CASSKGQNTGELFF
TGTGCCAGCAGTAAGGGCCAGAACACCGGGGAGCTGTTTTTT
>12|once|TRBJ1-1|TRBV30|NA
CAWSLRPTEAFF
TGTGCCTGGAGTCTCAGGCCCACTGAAGCTTTCTTT
>14|NA|TRBJ1-2|TRBV6-1|NA
CASSLRGINYGYTF
TGTGCCAGCAGTCTCCGTGGGATTAACTATGGCTACACCTTC
>16|NA|TRBJ2-3|TRBV4-2|NA
CASSQERGAGIDTQYF
TGTGCCAGCAGCCAAGAACGGGGAGCAGGGATAGATACGCAGTATTTT
>17|NA|TRBJ2-7|TRBV19|NA
CASSILGAGGFSYEQYF
TGTGCCAGTAGTATCCTCGGAGCCGGGGGCTTCTCCTACGAGCAGTACTTC
>13|NA|TRBJ1-5|TRBV6-1|NA
CASSDRYNQPQHF
TGTGCCAGCAGTGACAGATACAATCAGCCCCAGCATTTT
>13|NA|TRBJ2-7|TRBV9|NA
CASSVEIRGEQYF
TGTGCCAGCAGCGTAGAGATAAGGGGCGAGCAGTACTTC
>15|NA|TRBJ2-7|TRBV4-1|NA
CASSQEEGSAYEQYF
TGCGCCAGCAGCCAAGAGGAGGGTTCAGCCTACGAGCAGTACTTC
>15|once|TRBJ2-7|TRBV19|NA
CASSIGGTALDEQYF
TGTGCCAGTAGTATAGGCGGGACGGCCCTAGACGAGCAGTACTTC
>15|NA|TRBJ1-5|TRBV6-1|NA
CASTRGGLRNQPQHF
TGTGCCAGCACGAGGGGGGGGCTCCGCAATCAGCCCCAGCATTTT
>15|NA|TRBJ1-2|TRBV9|NA
CASSVGVDIDYGYTF
TGTGCCAGCAGCGTAGGAGTGGACATTGACTATGGCTACACCTTC
>16|NA|TRBJ2-4|TRBV7-2|TRBD2
CASSERTSGLRDIQYF
TGTGCCAGCAGCGAAAGGACTAGCGGGCTGAGGGACATTCAGTACTTC
>15|NA|TRBJ2-7|TRBV29-1|TRBD1
CSASLRGRPSYEQYF
TGCAGCGCAAGCCTGAGGGGGCGACCGTCCTACGAGCAGTACTTC
>14|NA|TRBJ1-1|TRBV6-5|NA
CASSLGLHSSEAFF
TGTGCCAGCAGTTTGGGACTCCATTCCAGTGAAGCTTTCTTT
>16|NA|TRBJ2-7|TRBV19|TRBD2
CASSKERGGLINEQYF
TGTGCCAGTAGTAAGGAGCGGGGGGGCCTGATCAACGAGCAGTACTTC
>14|few|TRBJ1-5|TRBV5-1|TRBD1
CASSLTGDGQPQHF
TGCGCCAGCAGCCTGACAGGGGATGGGCAGCCCCAGCATTTT
>14|NA|TRBJ2-3|TRBV25-1|NA
CASSEFGRADTQYF
TGTGCCAGCAGTGAATTCGGCAGGGCTGATACGCAGTATTTT
>12|NA|TRBJ2-5|TRBV4-2|NA
CASSRTGETQYF
TGTGCCAGCAGCAGGACTGGGGAGACCCAGTACTTC
>13|NA|TRBJ2-5|TRBV15|NA
CATSRDQRETQYF
TGTGCCACCAGCAGAGATCAGAGAGAGACCCAGTACTTC
>14|NA|TRBJ2-1|TRBV5-6|NA
CASSLESGRNEQFF
TGTGCCAGCAGCTTGGAATCCGGGAGAAATGAGCAGTTCTTC
>13|few|TRBJ2-7|TRBV7-9|NA
CASSFGSSYEQYF
TGTGCCAGCAGCTTTGGGAGCTCCTACGAGCAGTACTTC
>15|NA|TRBJ1-1|TRBV7-9|NA
CASSAMPTVNTEAFF
TGTGCCAGCAGCGCAATGCCGACGGTGAACACTGAAGCTTTCTTT
>15|NA|TRBJ1-2|TRBV5-1|NA
CASSLGAGRLDGYTF
TGCGCCAGCAGCTTGGGGGCAGGGCGTCTAGATGGCTACACCTTC
>17|NA|TRBJ1-5|TRBV28|NA
CASSFDPFEMFDQPQHF
TGTGCCAGCAGTTTTGATCCCTTCGAGATGTTCGATCAGCCCCAGCATTTT
>13|NA|TRBJ2-7|TRBV6-5|NA
CASSYGVSYEQYF
TGTGCCAGCAGTTACGGAGTTTCCTACGAGCAGTACTTC
>13|NA|TRBJ2-1|TRBV4-3|NA
CASSQGLYNEQFF
TGCGCCAGCAGCCAGGGACTTTACAATGAGCAGTTCTTC
>15|NA|TRBJ1-1|TRBV7-2|NA
CASSLQSGLSTEAFF
TGTGCCAGCAGCCTACAGTCAGGGTTGAGCACTGAAGCTTTCTTT